Below are 6 T cell receptor beta chains sequenced from a single sample in a study of T cell responses to AZD1222 COVID-19 vaccine. The data were produced by immunoSEQ multiplex PCR, yet TCRdb's version contains in-frame clones alone and is incomplete. The data show about 160,000 clones, roughly 88% seen once. Sequenced material: peripheral blood, taken 28 days after the second AZD1222 dose. These receptors were obtained from an adult who received the AZD1222 COVID-19 vaccine.

This clone was seen only a few times. The chain uses TRBV18 and TRBJ2-7; D is tentatively TRBD1 or TRBD2 (5 bases each). Per germline, CDR1 KGHSH and CDR2 LQKENI. The CDR3 contains 12 residues. V gave up 3 bases and J gave up 7 bases, with 10 bases separating them. CDR3 sequence: CASSPGTTEQYF. The DNA for the CDR3 is TGTGCCAGCTCACCCGGGACCACTGAGCAGTACTTC.

The CDR3 coding sequence is TGTGCCAGCAGCAGGGTAAGGGTTGGCAATGAGCAGTTCTTC. This encodes CASSRVRVGNEQFF. The V gene is TRBV6-2 or TRBV6-3, the J gene TRBJ2-1; maybe TRBD1 (5 bases). CDR1 is MNHEY, CDR2 SVGEGT, per germline. V was trimmed by 6 bases and J by 6 bases, leaving 15 bases between them. The CDR3 is 14 amino acids.

The chain employs TRBV9 and TRBJ1-6; TRBD1 agrees at 8 bases. This CDR3 has 14 amino acids. Germline loops: CDR1 SGDLS, CDR2 YYNGEE. V was clipped by 3 bases and J by 7 bases; unmatched bases: 3. CDR3 coding DNA: TGTGCCAGCAGCGCGACAGGGGAAAATTCACCCCTCCACTTT. It yields the protein CASSATGENSPLHF. Full variable domain (rest looked up from reference TRBV9 and TRBJ1-6): DSGVTQTPKHLITATGQRVTLRCSPRSGDLSVYWYQQSLDQGLQFLIQYYNGEERAKGNILERFSAQQFPDLHSELNLSSLELGDSALYFCASSATGENSPLHFGNGTRLTVT.

CDR3 loop: CATPPSRVPGELFF. DNA for the CDR3: TGTGCCACCCCTCCTTCAAGGGTTCCCGGGGAGCTGTTTTTT. The V gene is TRBV6-5, the J gene TRBJ2-2; D is ambiguous. The CDR3 runs to 14 residues. CDR1 and CDR2 (germline): MNHEY, SVGAGI. Trimming pared 10 bases from V and 6 bases from J, leaving 18 bases between.

The gene calls are TRBV5-1 and TRBJ1-5; 11 nucleotides line up with TRBD1. CDR1 is SGHRS, CDR2 YFSETQ, per germline. The J segment lost 6 bases and the V segment lost 0 bases, leaving 2 bases of the junction unmatched. The CDR3 length is 15 residues. CDR3 nucleotides: TGCGCCAGCAGCTTGGGGACAGGGGGCATTCAGCCCCAGCATTTT. Its protein product is CASSLGTGGIQPQHF.

V gene TRBV3-1 (or the pseudogene TRBV3-2) combines with J gene TRBJ2-7; 9 nucleotides match TRBD1. With 5 bases clipped from V and 0 bases from J, the junction kept 8 bases outside the gene matches. The length of the CDR3 is 16 residues. Per the germline V gene, CDR1 is LGHDT and CDR2 is YNNKEL (reference sequence). The CDR3 nucleotides are TGTGCCAGCAGCAACTTCGGACAGGGGAGCTCCTACGAGCAGTACTTC. It translates to CASSNFGQGSSYEQYF.